The 26 T cell receptor beta chains in this list originate from one sample, sequenced in a study of blood T cell repertoires in COVID-19. Only in-frame clones appear in the TCRdb table, and some are missing; sequencing was by immunoSEQ multiplex PCR. Of roughly 76,000 clones in the sample, more than 75% are singletons; the top ten hold around 1.6%. What was sequenced was peripheral blood. The receptors come from a man in his fifties with acute or convalescent COVID-19.

This chain connects TRBV4-1 to TRBJ2-4, with 10 nucleotides matching TRBD1. The CDR3 length is 14 residues. Germline V gene lookup returns CDR1 MGHRA and CDR2 YSYEKL. V shed 1 base, J shed 6 bases, and the junction held 0 bases outside the gene matches. CDR3 in amino acids: CASSQGTGGNIQYF. CDR3 sequence (DNA): TGCGCCAGCAGCCAAGGGACAGGGGGAAACATTCAGTACTTC.

V gene TRBV12-5 combines with J gene TRBJ2-3; D call uncertain. The ends were cut back, 4 bases at V and 1 base at J, with 6 bases in the middle. CDR1 is LGHNT, CDR2 FRNRAP, per germline. This CDR3 comprises 13 residues. CDR3 coding DNA: TGTGCTAGTGGTTCTTCAGGCACAGATACGCAGTATTTT. Translated, it gives CASGSSGTDTQYF.

The chain combines TRBV10-3 with TRBJ1-6; 7 nucleotides line up with TRBD1. Germline CDR1 is ENHRY and CDR2 is SYGVKD. The CDR3 contains 16 residues. The V segment lost 5 bases and the J segment 5 bases; nucleotides outside the gene matches: 9. The CDR3 DNA follows: TGTGCCATCAGTTTTAATTCGGGACAGCATAATTCACCCCTCCACTTT. Protein: CAISFNSGQHNSPLHF.

The chain uses TRBV4-2 and TRBJ2-3; 12 bases are a match to TRBD2. In germline, CDR1 is LGHNA, CDR2 YNFKEQ. The CDR3 has 17 residues. The ends lost 1 base at V and 5 bases at J; junction bases unmatched: 7. The CDR3: CASSQVASGGAQDTQYF. Here the CDR3 DNA reads TGTGCCAGCAGCCAAGTGGCTAGCGGGGGGGCCCAAGATACGCAGTATTTT.

V usage is TRBV3-1 (or the pseudogene TRBV3-2) and J usage is TRBJ1-2; D call uncertain. The CDR3 runs to 14 residues. Looked up from germline, CDR1 is LGHDT and CDR2 is YNNKEL (reference sequence). V was trimmed by 0 bases and J by 8 bases, leaving 13 bases between them. This CDR3 reads CASSQEGGREGYTF. The CDR3 coding sequence is TGTGCCAGCAGCCAAGAAGGCGGTCGTGAGGGCTACACCTTC.

V gene TRBV19 combines with J gene TRBJ1-4; D unclear. Trimming shortened V by 3 bases and J by 4 bases, and 15 bases separated the two germline ends. The CDR3 is 16 residues long. Germline V gives CDR1 LNHDA, CDR2 SQIVND (reference sequence). The CDR3 nucleotides are TGTGCCAGTAGTATTCTAGCTCCGCGGGATAATGAAAAACTGTTTTTT. It codes for CASSILAPRDNEKLFF.

V is TRBV5-5 and J is TRBJ2-2, with TRBD1 matching 10 bases. CDR1 is SGHKS, CDR2 YYEKEE, per germline (reference sequence). Trimming took 7 bases from V and 4 from J; bases not matched to a gene: 4. CDR3 length equals 14 residues. The CDR3 is CASDRGHITGELFF. The CDR3 DNA reads as TGTGCCAGCGACAGGGGGCACATCACCGGGGAGCTGTTTTTT. Drawing the rest from reference TRBV5-5 and TRBJ2-2, the complete variable domain is DAGVTQSPTHLIKTRGQQVTLRCSPISGHKSVSWYQQVLGQGPQFIFQYYEKEERGRGNFPDRFSARQFPNYSSELNVNALLLGDSALYLCASDRGHITGELFFGEGSRLTVL.

The chain has TRBV2 and TRBJ1-1; the match to TRBD1 covers 7 bases. Germline CDR1 reads SNHLY; CDR2 reads FYNNEI. The CDR3 length is 14 residues. The junction had 8 bases not matched to a gene; V was cut back by 5 bases and J by 5 bases. As DNA, the CDR3 is TGTGCCAGCAGTTCACAGGGGCAAGGGACTGAAGCTTTCTTT. This sequence encodes CASSSQGQGTEAFF.

To note about this clone: The sample holds other DNA sequences that translate to the same CDR3. V gene TRBV6-1 combines with J gene TRBJ2-1; TRBD1 matches at 7 bases. J was trimmed by 0 bases and V by 3 bases; bases with no gene match: 5. CDR1 is MNHNS, CDR2 SASEGT, per germline. The CDR3 is 16 residues long. CDR3 sequence (DNA): TGTGCCAGCAGTGACAGGGGACAGAGCTCCTACAATGAGCAGTTCTTC. This translates into CASSDRGQSSYNEQFF.

This chain joins TRBV18 and TRBJ1-1; 11 nucleotides agree with TRBD1. The CDR3 has 16 amino acids. The junction had 2 bases not matched to a gene; V was cut back by 2 bases and J by 0 bases. Germline CDR1 reads KGHSH; CDR2 reads LQKENI. CDR3 residues: CASSPWTGGLNTEAFF. CDR3 in DNA: TGTGCCAGCTCACCATGGACAGGGGGCCTGAACACTGAAGCTTTCTTT. Full variable domain (missing parts from reference TRBV18 and TRBJ1-1): NAGVMQNPRHLVRRRGQEARLRCSPMKGHSHVYWYRQLPEEGLKFMVYLQKENIIDESGMPKERFSAEFPKEGPSILRIQQVVRGDSAAYFCASSPWTGGLNTEAFFGQGTRLTVV.

The chain is built from TRBV27 and TRBJ2-2; 7 bases are shared with TRBD2. Germline values: CDR1 MNHEY, CDR2 SMNVEV (reference sequence). The CDR3 runs to 14 residues. J lost 7 bases, V lost 3 bases, and 5 bases had no gene match. The CDR3 coding sequence is TGTGCCAGCAGTTTCCAGCGGGGAATCGGGGAGCTGTTTTTT. Protein sequence: CASSFQRGIGELFF.

This chain connects TRBV21-1 to TRBJ1-2; no check of the table's D call, TRBD1, against the DNA was made. TRBV21-1 is designated a pseudogene. The length of the CDR3 is 15 residues. The DNA for the CDR3 is TGTGCCAGCAGCAAAGAGGACAGGTCTAACTATGGCTACACCTTC. Its protein product is CASSKEDRSNYGYTF.

The chain links TRBV10-2 to TRBJ2-7, with 7 bases identical to TRBD1. Germline V gene lookup returns CDR1 WSHSY and CDR2 SAAADI. J lost 0 bases, V lost 8 bases, and 10 bases had no gene match. This CDR3 has 15 residues. The chain's CDR3 is CASGTGAPSSYEQYF. The CDR3 DNA sequence: TGCGCCAGCGGTACAGGGGCCCCGAGCTCCTACGAGCAGTACTTC.

The genes are TRBV19 and TRBJ1-1, with D tentatively TRBD1 (6 bases). The CDR3 consists of 16 residues. V shed 3 bases and J shed 1 base, with 15 bases lying between them. Germline CDR1 LNHDA, CDR2 SQIVND (reference sequence). CDR3 residues: CASSMGWQGKNTEAFF. The CDR3 DNA is TGTGCCAGTAGTATGGGATGGCAGGGGAAGAACACTGAAGCTTTCTTT. The variable domain in full, with the rest retrieved from reference TRBV19 and TRBJ1-1, is DGGITQSPKYLFRKEGQNVTLSCEQNLNHDAMYWYRQDPGQGLRLIYYSQIVNDFQKGDIAEGYSVSREKKESFPLTVTSAQKNPTAFYLCASSMGWQGKNTEAFFGQGTRLTVV.

This clone appeared a single time. This chain connects TRBV18 to TRBJ2-1; 7 bases are a match to TRBD2. CDR1 and CDR2 (germline): KGHSH, LQKENI. The J segment lost 0 bases and the V segment lost 0 bases, leaving 11 bases of the junction unmatched. The CDR3 is 19 amino acids. CDR3: CASSPPALGPGGSYNEQFF. In DNA form, the CDR3 reads TGTGCCAGCTCACCACCGGCTCTCGGACCGGGAGGCTCCTACAATGAGCAGTTCTTC.

The chain employs TRBV2 and TRBJ2-3; TRBD2 matches 10 bases. V trimming: 5 bases; J trimming: 3 bases; junction bases outside the gene matches: 8. This CDR3 is built from 16 residues. Germline values: CDR1 SNHLY, CDR2 FYNNEI. In DNA, the CDR3 is TGTGCCAGCAGTCTAGAGGCGGGACTAGCGACAGATACGCAGTATTTT. Encoded protein: CASSLEAGLATDTQYF.

The chain combines TRBV7-2 with TRBJ2-5; D might be TRBD1 (6 bases). There are 13 residues in the CDR3. Germline-derived CDR1 and CDR2 are SGHTA and FQGNSA. The V and J ends lost 5 bases and 1 base respectively, with 8 bases between them. CDR3 nucleotides: TGTGCCAGCAGCCAGGGGTTCCAAGAGACCCAGTACTTC. Translation: CASSQGFQETQYF. Variable domain in full (rest from reference TRBV7-2 and TRBJ2-5): GAGVSQSPSNKVTEKGKDVELRCDPISGHTALYWYRQSLGQGLEFLIYFQGNSAPDKSGLPSDRFSAERTGGSVSTLTIQRTQQEDSAVYLCASSQGFQETQYFGPGTRLLVL.

V is TRBV28 and J is TRBJ2-7, with TRBD1 matching 11 bases. V was pared by 3 bases and J by 5 bases, with 9 bases of the junction left unmatched. Germline CDR1 is MDHEN and CDR2 is SYDVKM. This CDR3 is built from 16 residues. This CDR3 reads CASSLGIGQGAHEQYF. The CDR3 DNA follows: TGTGCCAGCAGTTTGGGGATTGGACAGGGGGCACACGAGCAGTACTTC.

This chain uses TRBV15 with TRBJ2-5; TRBD1 matches at 8 bases. CDR3 length: 18 amino acids. Germline V lookup: CDR1 LNHNV, CDR2 YYDKDF (reference sequence). The V segment lost 4 bases and the J segment 5 bases; nucleotides outside the gene matches: 18. This chain's CDR3 is CATSTQGARGPGGETQYF. DNA of the CDR3: TGTGCCACCAGCACCCAGGGGGCCCGGGGGCCGGGCGGGGAGACCCAGTACTTC. Supplemented by reference TRBV15 and TRBJ2-5, the full variable domain reads DAMVIQNPRYQVTQFGKPVTLSCSQTLNHNVMYWYQQKSSQAPKLLFHYYDKDFNNEADTPDNFQSRRPNTSFCFLDIRSPGLGDTAMYLCATSTQGARGPGGETQYFGPGTRLLVL.

The chain couples TRBV5-5 to TRBJ2-1, with a possible D match to TRBD1 (6 bases). The CDR3 is 16 residues long. V was clipped by 3 bases and J by 7 bases, with 20 bases between them. In germline, CDR1 is SGHKS, CDR2 YYEKEE (reference sequence). CDR3 coding DNA: TGTGCCAGCAGCTATACTCCCGGGACACTTTGGAATGAGCAGTTCTTC. Translated: CASSYTPGTLWNEQFF.

The chain links TRBV3-1 (or the pseudogene TRBV3-2) to TRBJ2-7; the D gene is possibly TRBD1 (6 bases). V was clipped by 5 bases and J by 6 bases, with 17 bases between them. The CDR3 loop spans 14 amino acids. Germline V CDR1 and CDR2: LGHDT, YNNKEL (reference sequence). The CDR3 reads CASSDRSTTREQYF. CDR3 in DNA: TGTGCCAGCAGCGACAGGTCAACAACTCGCGAGCAGTACTTC.

V gene TRBV27 combines with J gene TRBJ2-1; perhaps TRBD2 as D (6 bases). The CDR3 is 14 residues long. Trimming left V 2 bases short and J 6 bases short, with 11 bases between. Germline CDR1 and CDR2: MNHEY and SMNVEV (reference sequence). The CDR3 sequence is CASSLGGELNEQFF. CDR3 DNA sequence: TGTGCCAGCAGTTTAGGAGGGGAGCTCAATGAGCAGTTCTTC.

This clone was counted a single time. This rearrangement joins TRBV9 to TRBJ1-5; TRBD1 is a possible D gene (5 bases). The CDR3 runs to 15 residues. The V end lost 0 bases, the J end lost 3 bases, and 10 bases lay between the germline ends. The V gene's germline CDR1 is SGDLS and CDR2 YYNGEE. CDR3 loop: CASSVGRGLNQPQHF. The CDR3 bases are TGTGCCAGCAGCGTAGGGAGGGGACTCAATCAGCCCCAGCATTTT. The whole variable domain, remainder taken from reference TRBV9 and TRBJ1-5, is DSGVTQTPKHLITATGQRVTLRCSPRSGDLSVYWYQQSLDQGLQFLIQYYNGEERAKGNILERFSAQQFPDLHSELNLSSLELGDSALYFCASSVGRGLNQPQHFGDGTRLSIL.

The chain couples TRBV6-5 to TRBJ1-2; unclear D gene. This CDR3 comprises 13 residues. The V gene lost 7 bases and the J gene lost 4 bases, with 13 bases spanning the gap. Germline assignment: CDR1 MNHEY and CDR2 SVGAGI. The CDR3 sequence: CASNLGLTYGYTF. The CDR3 nucleotides read TGTGCCAGCAACCTCGGTTTAACCTATGGCTACACCTTC.

This chain connects TRBV5-4 to TRBJ2-7; 11 nucleotides align to TRBD1. CDR1 SGHNT and CDR2 YYREEE come from the germline V gene (reference sequence). The junction had 9 bases not matched to a gene; V was cut back by 2 bases and J by 5 bases. The CDR3 covers 16 residues. CDR3 DNA sequence: TGTGCCAGCAGCTTTCGCAGGACAGGGGGCGGGGACGAGCAGTACTTC. Translation gives CASSFRRTGGGDEQYF.

This chain joins TRBV5-1 and TRBJ2-2, with D possibly TRBD2 on 6 matching bases. Germline V lookup: CDR1 SGHRS, CDR2 YFSETQ. V was clipped by 0 bases and J by 3 bases, with 12 bases between them. This CDR3 is 16 amino acids long. CDR3 in amino acids: CASSLAERADTGELFF. CDR3 DNA sequence: TGCGCCAGCAGCTTGGCCGAGCGGGCAGACACCGGGGAGCTGTTTTTT.